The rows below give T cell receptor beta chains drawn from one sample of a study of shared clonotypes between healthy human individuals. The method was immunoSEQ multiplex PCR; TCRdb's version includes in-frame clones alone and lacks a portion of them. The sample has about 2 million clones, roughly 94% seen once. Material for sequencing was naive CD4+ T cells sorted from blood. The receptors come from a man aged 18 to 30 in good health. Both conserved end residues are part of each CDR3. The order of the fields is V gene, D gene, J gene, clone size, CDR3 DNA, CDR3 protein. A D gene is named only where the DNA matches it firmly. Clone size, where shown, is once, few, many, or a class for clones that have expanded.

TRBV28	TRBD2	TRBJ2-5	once	TGTGCCAGCACTAGCGGGGGGGCAGGAGAGACCCAGTACTTC	CASTSGGAGETQYF
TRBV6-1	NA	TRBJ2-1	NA	TGTGCCAGCGTCGGAGGGGGTAGCTCCTACAATGAGCAGTTCTTC	CASVGGGSSYNEQFF
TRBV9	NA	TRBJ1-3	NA	TGTGCCAGCAGCGTAGACCCCCTTGGACAGTCTGGAAACACCATATATTTT	CASSVDPLGQSGNTIYF
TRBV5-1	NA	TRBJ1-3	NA	TGCGCCAGCAGCTTCGACAGTACTGGAAACACCATATATTTT	CASSFDSTGNTIYF
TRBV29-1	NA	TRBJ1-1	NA	TGCAGCGTTGGCGGAGGCCCAAACACTGAAGCTTTCTTT	CSVGGGPNTEAFF
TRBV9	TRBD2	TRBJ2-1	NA	TGTGCCAGCAGCGTAGAGGTAGCGGGAGGGCAGTTCTTC	CASSVEVAGGQFF
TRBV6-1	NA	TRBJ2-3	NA	TGTGCCAGCAGTACGAATACAGGGACAGATACGCAGTATTTT	CASSTNTGTDTQYF
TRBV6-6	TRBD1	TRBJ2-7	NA	TGTGCCAGCAGGCCGGGACAGGGTAGCTCCTACGAGCAGTACTTC	CASRPGQGSSYEQYF
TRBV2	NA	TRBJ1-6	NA	TGTGCCAGCAGTGAACGGACAGTCAATAATTCACCCCTCCACTTT	CASSERTVNNSPLHF
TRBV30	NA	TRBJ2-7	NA	TGTGCCTGGAGTGTAAGAATTAGCGGTGGCGTCGAGCAGTACTTC	CAWSVRISGGVEQYF
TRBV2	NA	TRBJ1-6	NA	TGTGCCAGCAGGGGGGTTCTATGGTCACCCCTCCACTTT	CASRGVLWSPLHF
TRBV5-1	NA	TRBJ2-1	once	TGCGCCAGCAGCTTGGAAGCGACCCAATACAATGAGCAGTTCTTC	CASSLEATQYNEQFF
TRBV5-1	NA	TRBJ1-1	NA	TGCGCCAGCAGCTTGGTCCAGGGAGGTAGGACTGAAGCTTTCTTT	CASSLVQGGRTEAFF
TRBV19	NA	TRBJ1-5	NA	TGTGCCAGTAGTATTGGGCGAGGACAGCTCAATAGCAATCAGCCCCAGCATTTT	CASSIGRGQLNSNQPQHF
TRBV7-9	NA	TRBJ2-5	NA	TGTGCCAGCACCTTACTCAACCAAGAGACCCAGTACTTC	CASTLLNQETQYF
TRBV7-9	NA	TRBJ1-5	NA	TGTGCCAGCAGCCAGACAGGAAATCAGCCCCAGCATTTT	CASSQTGNQPQHF
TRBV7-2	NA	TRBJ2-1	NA	TGTGCCAGCAGCTCGATGGACGTAAATGAGCAGTTCTTC	CASSSMDVNEQFF
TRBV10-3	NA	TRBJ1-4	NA	TGTGCCGTCAGAGATTCGACAGTTAATGAAAAACTGTTTTTT	CAVRDSTVNEKLFF
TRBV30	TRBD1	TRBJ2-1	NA	TGTGCCTGGGACCTGGGACAGGGAGGAAGTGTGCAGTTCTTC	CAWDLGQGGSVQFF
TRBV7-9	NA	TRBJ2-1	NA	TGTGCCAGCAGCTATACGGGACTCGGAATTGAGCAGTTCTTC	CASSYTGLGIEQFF
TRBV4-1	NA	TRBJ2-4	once	TGCGCCAGCAGCCAAGATTCGGGGGAAGTCGTAGCCAAAAACATTCAGTACTTC	CASSQDSGEVVAKNIQYF
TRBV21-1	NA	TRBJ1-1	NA	TGTGCCAGCCCTGCCCGACCGGGACGATCAACAGGGTACACTGAAGCTTTCTTT	CASPARPGRSTGYTEAFF
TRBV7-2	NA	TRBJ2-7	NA	TGTGCCAGCAGCCTCCCGACATTCTCCTACGAGCAGTACTTC	CASSLPTFSYEQYF
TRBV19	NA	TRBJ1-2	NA	TGTGCCAGTAGTATCGCGGACATGACCTATGGCTACACCTTC	CASSIADMTYGYTF
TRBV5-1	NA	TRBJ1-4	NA	TGCGCCAGCAGCACCGGAGGTACCGCAACTAATGAAAAACTGTTTTTT	CASSTGGTATNEKLFF
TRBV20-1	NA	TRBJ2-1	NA	TGCAGTGCTAGAGATCTGGATGAGCAGTTCTTC	CSARDLDEQFF
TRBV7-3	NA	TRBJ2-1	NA	TGTGCCAGCAGCTTAAGCCTGGAGGACAATGAGCAGTTCTTC	CASSLSLEDNEQFF
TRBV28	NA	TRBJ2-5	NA	TGTGCCAGCAGTTTAAGCGGAGAGACCCAGTACTTC	CASSLSGETQYF
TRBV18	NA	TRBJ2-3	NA	TGTGCCAGCTCACCCGTGAAACTGAGTGTAGCAGGAGATACGCAGTATTTT	CASSPVKLSVAGDTQYF
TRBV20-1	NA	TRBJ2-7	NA	TGCAGTGCTAGTGGAAACTACGAGCAGTACTTC	CSASGNYEQYF
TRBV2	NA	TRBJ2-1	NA	TGTGCCAGCAGTGTACTTGAGCAGTTCTTC	CASSVLEQFF
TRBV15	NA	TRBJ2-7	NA	TGTGCCACCAGCAGAGTCCGGGACATCGGCTACGAGCAGTACTTC	CATSRVRDIGYEQYF
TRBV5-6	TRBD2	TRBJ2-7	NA	TGTGCCACCTCCGAAGCGGGGGTGATGTATGGGCAGTACTTC	CATSEAGVMYGQYF
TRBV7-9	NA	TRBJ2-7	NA	TGTGCCAGCAGCCCCGGGAAGGGGTCCTACGAGCAGTACTTC	CASSPGKGSYEQYF
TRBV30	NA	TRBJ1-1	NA	TGTGCCTGGAGTAAAGGGACCGGGAACACTGAAGCTTTCTTT	CAWSKGTGNTEAFF
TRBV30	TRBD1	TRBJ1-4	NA	TGTGCCTGGAGTGTAAAGGGACAGCCGAATAATGAAAAACTGTTTTTT	CAWSVKGQPNNEKLFF
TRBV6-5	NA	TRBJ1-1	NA	TGTGCCAGCAGTTACTCTGGGGTCACTGAAGCTTTCTTT	CASSYSGVTEAFF
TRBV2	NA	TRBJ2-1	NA	TGTGCCAGCAGGCGAAGACTAGTCACGGCGTCAGGTGAGCAGTTCTTC	CASRRRLVTASGEQFF
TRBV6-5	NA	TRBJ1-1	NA	TGTGCCAGCAGTTACCCGCAGGGCACTGAAGCTTTCTTT	CASSYPQGTEAFF
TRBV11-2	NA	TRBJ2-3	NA	TGTGCCAGCAGCCTCGAGGGAGATACGCAGTATTTT	CASSLEGDTQYF
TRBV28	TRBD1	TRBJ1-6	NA	TGTGCCAGCAGTGAGGGACAGTCGTGGAATTCACCCCTCCACTTT	CASSEGQSWNSPLHF
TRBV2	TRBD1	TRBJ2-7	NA	TGTGCCAGCAGAGCCGGACAGGAGTACGAGCAGTACTTC	CASRAGQEYEQYF
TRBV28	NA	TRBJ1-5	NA	TGTGCCAGCAGTTTTGGGGGGGCTAATCAGCCCCAGCATTTT	CASSFGGANQPQHF
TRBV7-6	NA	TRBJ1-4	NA	TGTGCCAGCAGCCCTGCAACTAATGAAAAACTGTTTTTT	CASSPATNEKLFF
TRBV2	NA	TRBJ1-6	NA	TGTGCCAGCAGTGATTCGGGGGTTTCACCCCTCCACTTT	CASSDSGVSPLHF
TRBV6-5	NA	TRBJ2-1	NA	TGTGCCAGCAGCCCCTCACGAGATGAGCAGTTCTTC	CASSPSRDEQFF